Sequencing of this TCR beta chain was carried out in a study of technical replicates of blood from several donors. Some clones are missing from TCRdb's copy, which holds only in-frame ones; the method was immunoSEQ multiplex PCR. The sample contains tens of thousands of clones, 85% to 90% of which appear only once. The CDR3 has 13 residues. In germline, CDR1 is SQVTM, CDR2 ANQGSEA. Trimming took 8 bases from V and 0 from J, leaving 11 bases between them. This sequence joins TRBV29-1 and TRBJ2-1; D gene unclear. The sequenced sample consisted of PBMCs. The receptor was derived from a human donor in good health. Some clones in this sample may be carry-over from other donors' samples. The CDR3 loop is CSSAWSSYNEQFF. DNA of the CDR3: TGCAGCTCGGCCTGGAGCTCCTACAATGAGCAGTTCTTC.